These 29 T cell receptor beta chains were sequenced from one sample in a study of cytomegalovirus exposure and HLA in healthy donors. The study ran its PCR with 60 Vbeta and 13 Jbeta primers. Using immunoSEQ multiplex PCR, the repertoire was profiled, and TCRdb retains in-frame clones only, with some absent. This table has approximately 78,000 clones, approximately 70% appearing once. Specimen: PBMCs. The receptors originated from a man between 35 and 55 years old in good health and CMV-seropositive.

This clone qualifies as medium-sized. This chain links TRBV6-5 with TRBJ1-1; no clear D. V was cut by 7 bases and J by 2 bases, with 11 bases left in between. CDR1 is MNHEY, CDR2 SVGAGI, per germline. The CDR3 has 13 residues. Here the CDR3 DNA reads TGTGCCAGCAACTTACGCCAAAACACTGAAGCTTTCTTT. This sequence encodes CASNLRQNTEAFF.

This clone came up once. This sequence joins TRBV4-1 and TRBJ2-7; D is possibly TRBD2 (5 bases). Trimming left V 4 bases short and J 5 bases short, with 12 bases between. The CDR3 runs 13 residues. The germline V gene encodes CDR1 MGHRA and CDR2 YSYEKL. The CDR3 nucleotides read TGCGCCAGCAGCCCTCCGGGGTTTAACGAGCAGTACTTC. The encoded protein is CASSPPGFNEQYF.

V is TRBV27 and J is TRBJ1-5, with 10 positions matching TRBD1. The V gene end was trimmed by 8 bases and the J gene end by 4 bases; junction bases not matched to a gene: 8. Germline assignment: CDR1 MNHEY and CDR2 SMNVEV (reference sequence). CDR3 length: 15 residues. CDR3 DNA sequence: TGTGCCAGCGGACTGTTGGGACAGGGGAATCAGCCCCAGCATTTT. Translation: CASGLLGQGNQPQHF.

In its sample, this clone was seen a few times. This chain links TRBV6-1 with TRBJ1-6; no clear D. The V and J ends lost 3 bases and 10 bases respectively, with 19 bases between them. The CDR3 extends over 16 amino acids. CDR1 MNHNS and CDR2 SASEGT come from the germline V gene. CDR3 bases: TGTGCCAGCAGTGACGTATCGTCCTCCCGGGGATCACCCCTCCACTTT. Its protein product is CASSDVSSSRGSPLHF.

V is TRBV4-1 and J is TRBJ2-3; 12 positions match TRBD1. Losses at the gene ends were 1 base for V and 3 bases for J; bases not matched to a gene: 8. Looked up from germline, CDR1 is MGHRA and CDR2 is YSYEKL. The CDR3 consists of 18 residues. CDR3: CASSQGWGQGAPTDTQYF. The CDR3 nucleotides read TGCGCCAGCAGCCAAGGGTGGGGACAGGGGGCGCCGACAGATACGCAGTATTTT.

This clone occurred a few times. The chain recombines TRBV9 with TRBJ2-2; D is perhaps TRBD1 (7 bases). Germline CDR1 SGDLS, CDR2 YYNGEE. The V and J ends lost 2 bases and 9 bases respectively, with 26 bases between them. This CDR3 spans 18 amino acids. The CDR3 spells CASSVSGGGAGRWWELFF. Here the CDR3 DNA reads TGTGCCAGCAGCGTTTCAGGAGGGGGCGCAGGAAGATGGTGGGAGCTGTTTTTT. Together with reference TRBV9 and TRBJ2-2, the CDR3 gives the full variable domain: DSGVTQTPKHLITATGQRVTLRCSPRSGDLSVYWYQQSLDQGLQFLIQYYNGEERAKGNILERFSAQQFPDLHSELNLSSLELGDSALYFCASSVSGGGAGRWWELFFGEGSRLTVL.

The rearrangement uses TRBV5-4 and TRBJ2-3; TRBD2 agrees at 7 bases. CDR1 is SGHNT, CDR2 YYREEE, per germline (reference sequence). The ends lost 7 bases at V and 3 bases at J; junction bases unmatched: 2. This CDR3 contains 12 residues. The CDR3 DNA sequence: TGTGCCAGCGGGGGAGGGACAGATACGCAGTATTTT. Amino acids: CASGGGTDTQYF.

This rearrangement joins TRBV5-1 to TRBJ2-5; 7 nucleotides agree with TRBD2. The junction had 3 bases not matched to a gene; V was cut back by 0 bases and J by 1 base. This CDR3 has 15 amino acids. The germline gives CDR1 SGHRS, CDR2 YFSETQ. The CDR3: CASSLVSSGQETQYF. DNA of the CDR3: TGCGCCAGCAGCTTGGTGTCTAGCGGCCAAGAGACCCAGTACTTC.

The CDR3 region is CASSSSGYTEAFF. CDR3 in DNA: TGTGCCAGCAGTTCGTCGGGGTACACTGAAGCTTTCTTT. The chain carries TRBV6-6 and TRBJ1-1; the D is unclear. This CDR3 comprises 13 residues. The germline V gene encodes CDR1 MNHNY and CDR2 SVGAGI (reference sequence). V was pared by 4 bases and J by 3 bases, with 9 bases between.

The V and J genes are TRBV29-1 and TRBJ1-6; 7 bases map to TRBD1. The CDR3 totals 17 residues. V was pared by 3 bases and J by 3 bases, with 11 bases of the junction left unmatched. From germline, CDR1 is SQVTM and CDR2 ANQGSEA. The CDR3 loop is CSVDSPDRDHYNSPLHF. As DNA, the CDR3 is TGCAGCGTTGATAGTCCAGACAGGGATCACTATAATTCACCCCTCCACTTT.

This chain connects TRBV7-2 to TRBJ1-4; D not resolved. V dropped 5 bases and J dropped 0 bases, with 4 bases sitting between them. The CDR3 has 13 amino acids. The germline CDR1 and CDR2 sequences are SGHTA and FQGNSA. The DNA of the CDR3 is TGTGCCAGCAGCACACCAACTAATGAAAAACTGTTTTTT. As protein: CASSTPTNEKLFF.

The chain joins TRBV4-1 to TRBJ1-1; TRBD1 matches 7 bases. CDR1 and CDR2 from the germline V gene are MGHRA and YSYEKL. V trimming: 2 bases; J trimming: 1 base; junction bases outside the gene matches: 1. The CDR3 is 14 amino acids. This CDR3 reads CASSQSGGNTEAFF. The CDR3, as DNA: TGCGCCAGCAGCCAATCAGGGGGGAACACTGAAGCTTTCTTT.

This sequence joins TRBV5-1 and TRBJ1-2, with D perhaps matching TRBD1 (5 bases). Trimming removed 3 bases at V and 1 base at J, with 7 bases between. The CDR3 is 13 amino acids. Germline lookup yields CDR1 SGHRS and CDR2 YFSETQ. In nucleotides, the CDR3 is TGCGCCAGCAGCTGGGGGGGTAACTATGGCTACACCTTC. Its protein product is CASSWGGNYGYTF.

This clone appeared a single time. The V call is TRBV14, the J call TRBJ2-6; D not certain. The CDR3 is made up of 16 amino acids. The V gene's germline CDR1 is SGHDN and CDR2 FVKESK. V lost 7 bases, J lost 0 bases, and 13 bases lay in between. The CDR3 loop reads CASMAPGRSGANVLTF. CDR3 DNA: TGTGCCAGCATGGCGCCAGGCCGCTCTGGGGCCAACGTCCTGACTTTC.

The J gene is TRBJ1-6, the V gene TRBV5-1; 7 bases match TRBD1. CDR3 length: 17 amino acids. In germline, CDR1 is SGHRS, CDR2 YFSETQ. Trimming removed 2 bases from V and 7 bases from J; junction bases left unmatched: 12. The CDR3 sequence is CASSLPDREFRNSPLHF. As DNA, the CDR3 is TGCGCCAGCAGCTTACCTGACAGGGAATTTAGGAATTCACCCCTCCACTTT.

The CDR3 DNA reads as TGCGCCAGCAGCCCCGACGCGGGGGGGGCGCATTCACCCCTCCACTTT. It is translated as CASSPDAGGAHSPLHF. The J gene is TRBJ1-6, the V gene TRBV4-3, with D possibly being TRBD1 (6 bases). CDR3 length: 16 amino acids. Germline V gene data show CDR1 as LGHNA and CDR2 as YSLEER. The V end was cut by 4 bases, the J end by 8 bases, with 18 bases between.

The chain joins TRBV7-2 to TRBJ2-5; possibly TRBD2 for D (5 bases). With 0 bases removed from V and 7 bases from J, the gap between germline ends came to 15 bases. Germline loops: CDR1 SGHTA, CDR2 FQGNSA. CDR3 length equals 15 residues. DNA of the CDR3: TGTGCCAGCAGCTTAGCGAGGACTGTCGAAGGGACCCAGTACTTC. Amino acids: CASSLARTVEGTQYF.

The CDR3 coding sequence is TGTGCCAGCGGCCGGTTCTCGGGCTACGAGCAGTACTTC. This gives the protein CASGRFSGYEQYF. The chain links TRBV11-1 to TRBJ2-7, with D hard to call. V lost 8 bases and J 3 bases, leaving 14 bases between the germline ends. The CDR3 runs 13 residues. Germline V gene sequence: CDR1 SGHAT, CDR2 FQDESV (reference sequence). Drawing the rest from reference TRBV11-1 and TRBJ2-7, the complete variable domain is EAEVAQSPRYKITEKSQAVAFWCDPISGHATLYWYRQILGQGPELLVQFQDESVVDDSQLPKDRFSAERLKGVDSTLKIQPAELGDSAMYLCASGRFSGYEQYFGPGTRLTVT.

Only one count was recorded for this clone. The genes are TRBV6-1 and TRBJ1-2, with D possibly being TRBD1 (6 bases). CDR3 size: 20 residues. Trimming stripped 4 bases from V and 5 bases from J, with 32 bases between. Germline V gene sequence: CDR1 MNHNS, CDR2 SASEGT. Written as DNA, the CDR3 is TGTGCCAGCAGTGGACATTGGGACAAGGAGAAGTTAAGGGGATTTTATGGCTACACCTTC. It translates to CASSGHWDKEKLRGFYGYTF.

The sample holds one count of this clone. The CDR3 loop reads CASSSGTEPYEQYF. In DNA, the CDR3 is TGTGCCAGCAGTTCAGGGACAGAACCCTACGAGCAGTACTTC. V is TRBV6-5 and J is TRBJ2-7; 7 bases align to TRBD1. CDR3 size: 14 residues. V lost 4 bases and J lost 2; bases outside the gene matches: 5. Per germline, CDR1 MNHEY and CDR2 SVGAGI.

The chain carries TRBV6-1 and TRBJ2-3; 12 bases map to TRBD2. V shed 4 bases and J 6 bases; nucleotides not matched to a gene: 14. This CDR3 region has 18 residues. CDR1 is MNHNS and CDR2 is SASEGT in the germline V gene. CDR3 bases: TGTGCCAGCAGTGCTAGGCCTAGCGGGGGGGCGAGTCCCGATACGCAGTATTTT. Encoded protein: CASSARPSGGASPDTQYF.

This clone was seen only a few times. CDR3 DNA sequence: TGTGCCAGCAGCTTGGAGGACAGCGTCACGAACCTCTATGGCTACACCTTC. It yields the protein CASSLEDSVTNLYGYTF. The chain is built from TRBV5-6 and TRBJ1-2, with D tentatively TRBD1 (6 bases). The CDR3 has 17 amino acids. CDR1 and CDR2 from the germline V gene are SGHDT and YYEEEE. The V gene lost 0 bases and the J gene lost 4 bases, with 19 bases spanning the gap. The full variable domain, in which reference TRBV5-6 and TRBJ1-2 provide the parts outside the CDR3, is DAGVTQSPTHLIKTRGQQVTLRCSPKSGHDTVSWYQQALGQGPQFIFQYYEEEERQRGNFPDRFSGHQFPNYSSELNVNALLLGDSALYLCASSLEDSVTNLYGYTFGSGTRLTVV.

The chain carries TRBV5-1 and TRBJ1-2; 9 nucleotides match TRBD1. The J segment lost 8 bases and the V segment lost 4 bases, leaving 9 bases of the junction unmatched. The CDR3 has 14 amino acids. Germline assignment: CDR1 SGHRS and CDR2 YFSETQ. CDR3 protein: CASSGQGSELGYTF. CDR3 nucleotides: TGCGCCAGCAGCGGACAGGGGTCGGAGCTCGGCTACACCTTC.

The J gene is TRBJ1-5, the V gene TRBV19; D is unclear. V lost 5 bases and J lost 0, with 11 bases in between. CDR3 length: 15 residues. Looked up from germline, CDR1 is LNHDA and CDR2 is SQIVND (reference sequence). DNA for the CDR3: TGTGCCAGTAGTGGGGAGGGTTATAGCAATCAGCCCCAGCATTTT. Translated: CASSGEGYSNQPQHF.

The chain is built from TRBV6-5 and TRBJ2-7; possibly TRBD1 for D (5 bases). The V gene lost 0 bases and the J gene lost 2 bases, with 8 bases spanning the gap. The germline gives CDR1 MNHEY, CDR2 SVGAGI. The CDR3 length is 14 residues. CDR3 sequence: CASSYSAQAYEQYF. CDR3 DNA sequence: TGTGCCAGCAGTTACTCCGCACAGGCCTACGAGCAGTACTTC.

The chain couples TRBV7-2 to TRBJ2-1; 8 nucleotides line up with TRBD2. CDR3 length: 15 residues. V was pared by 1 base and J by 4 bases, with 3 bases of the junction left unmatched. In germline, CDR1 is SGHTA, CDR2 FQGNSA. The CDR3 reads CASSLVRGGYNEQFF. In DNA, the CDR3 is TGTGCCAGCAGCTTAGTTCGGGGGGGTTACAATGAGCAGTTCTTC. Full variable domain (outside the CDR3, taken from reference TRBV7-2 and TRBJ2-1): GAGVSQSPSNKVTEKGKDVELRCDPISGHTALYWYRQSLGQGLEFLIYFQGNSAPDKSGLPSDRFSAERTGGSVSTLTIQRTQQEDSAVYLCASSLVRGGYNEQFFGPGTRLTVL.

The chain is built from TRBV6-5 and TRBJ1-5; TRBD1 matches 10 bases. Trimming cost V 8 bases and J 3 bases; bases outside gene matches: 4. The CDR3 contains 14 residues. Germline V gene data show CDR1 as MNHEY and CDR2 as SVGAGI. CDR3 protein: CASGTGDFNQPQHF. The CDR3 region has the DNA TGTGCCAGCGGGACAGGGGACTTCAATCAGCCCCAGCATTTT.

This clone was observed a few times. The V call is TRBV2, the J call TRBJ1-2; TRBD1 matches 8 bases. There are 16 residues in the CDR3. V shed 8 bases, J shed 4 bases, and the junction held 15 bases outside the gene matches. Germline V CDR1 and CDR2: SNHLY, FYNNEI. The CDR3 region has the DNA TGTGCCAGCCCCCGAGCCAGGGGGCGGGAGGGCTATGGCTACACCTTC. Translating gives CASPRARGREGYGYTF.

This clone occurred a few times. The rearrangement links TRBV29-1 to TRBJ2-7; weak D call: TRBD2 (5 bases). The V end was cut by 6 bases, the J end by 7 bases, with 13 bases between. Per germline, CDR1 SQVTM and CDR2 ANQGSEA. CDR3 length: 11 amino acids. The CDR3 DNA sequence: TGCAGCGTCCTGCGGGTGGGTGAGCAGTACTTC. Amino acid sequence: CSVLRVGEQYF.